This T cell receptor beta chain emerged from a study of T cell changes during pregnancy in multiple sclerosis (dated by TCRdb to the late 2010s). About the study as a whole: The study looked at changes in the T cell repertoire across pregnancy in women with multiple sclerosis.

The CDR3 spans 13 residues, from the cysteine through the phenylalanine. Only the CDR3 portion is preserved as DNA: 39 bases, with reading frame beginning at the first base. V was cut back by 6 bases and J by 1 base, leaving a gap of 8 bases between them. CDR1 MGHDK and CDR2 SYGVNS are derived from the germline V gene. The library was made by the immunoSEQ multiplex PCR assay. The table comes from immuneACCESS by way of TCRdb, which keeps in-frame sequences with V and J called. Part of the clones is missing from these tables; in studies checked, under half for an unresolved V gene and the rest for unknown reasons. A total of roughly 57,000 clones appear in this sample, roughly 87% of them only once. Of the sample, about 2.3% is held by the ten largest clones. About this clone: What antigen it recognizes has not been identified. No base-level quality is on record; no much larger clone is a single base apart.

Specimen: peripheral blood, collected in the first trimester of pregnancy. The V and J genes are TRBV25-1 and TRBJ2-3; no D gene can be assigned with confidence. The receptor was isolated from a female donor with multiple sclerosis, enrolled in a pregnancy study. This receptor carries the CDR3 CASRASGTDTQYF. The DNA sequence is TGTGCCAGCAGAGCCTCGGGCACAGATACGCAGTATTTT.